This entry lists 9 T cell receptor beta chains sequenced from one sample in a study of blood T cells in healthy people across ages. Then a second PCR, running roughly 7 to 11 cycles, was carried out with a sample-barcoded 5' primer and a J-beta primer mix. Each CDR3 protein is one row after TCRdb ran MiXCR on the 5' RACE reads. The table records about 1.5 million distinct CDR3 sequences, approximately 42% of them present only once. The sample was blood. These TCRs come from a woman under 30 in good health.

J is TRBJ1-1 and V is TRBV20-1; D not certain. The CDR3 covers 13 residues. CDR1 is DFQATT, CDR2 SNEGSKA, per germline (reference sequence). Trimming took off 3 bases at V and 4 bases at J, with 12 bases between the two ends. The CDR3 DNA sequence: TGCAGTGCTAGTGTCGGCGGGTCCACTGAAGCTTTCTTT. It specifies CSASVGGSTEAFF.

The table lists this clonotype with a few counts. The V gene is TRBV29-1, the J gene TRBJ2-3; D perhaps matches TRBD2 (6 bases). Per germline, CDR1 SQVTM and CDR2 ANQGSEA. The CDR3 totals 12 residues. V lost 6 bases and J lost 3, with 10 bases in between. The DNA for the CDR3 is TGCAGCGTGGGGGGTCGGACAGATACGCAGTATTTT. Residues: CSVGGRTDTQYF.

The chain employs TRBV6-2 or TRBV6-3 and TRBJ2-7; 7 bases align to TRBD1. Germline V gene lookup returns CDR1 MNHEY and CDR2 SVGEGT. V was pared by 8 bases and J by 7 bases, with 14 bases of the junction left unmatched. The CDR3 extends over 14 amino acids. In DNA form, the CDR3 reads TGTGCCAGCGACTCCTGGACAGGAAACAATGAGCAGTACTTC. Amino acid sequence: CASDSWTGNNEQYF.

This clonotype showed up just a few times. The chain is built from TRBV9 and TRBJ2-5, with D uncertain. The germline gives CDR1 SGDLS, CDR2 YYNGEE. The CDR3 runs to 14 residues. With 0 bases removed from V and 0 bases from J, the gap between germline ends came to 6 bases. The CDR3 here is CASSVVHDQETQYF. The CDR3 bases are TGTGCCAGCAGCGTAGTCCACGACCAAGAGACCCAGTACTTC. Combining the CDR3 with reference TRBV9 and TRBJ2-5 gives the whole variable domain DSGVTQTPKHLITATGQRVTLRCSPRSGDLSVYWYQQSLDQGLQFLIQYYNGEERAKGNILERFSAQQFPDLHSELNLSSLELGDSALYFCASSVVHDQETQYFGPGTRLLVL.

The chain has TRBV7-2 and TRBJ1-2; TRBD1 is a possible D gene (5 bases). The CDR3 loop spans 16 amino acids. Trimming removed 4 bases from V and 4 bases from J, with 19 bases in between. Germline loops: CDR1 SGHTA, CDR2 FQGNSA. The DNA for the CDR3 is TGTGCCAGCAGCTCGGGGGGACGCCTCATGGGCTATGGCTACACCTTC. It translates to CASSSGGRLMGYGYTF.

The chain recombines TRBV5-1 with TRBJ2-1; the match to TRBD2 covers 7 bases. Germline-derived CDR1 and CDR2 are SGHRS and YFSETQ. The CDR3 covers 15 residues. V was pared by 0 bases and J by 8 bases, with 8 bases of the junction left unmatched. The CDR3 is CASSLVGGSLYEQFF. The CDR3 DNA sequence: TGCGCCAGCAGCTTGGTTGGCGGGAGTCTTTATGAGCAGTTCTTC. Complete variable domain (other parts from reference TRBV5-1 and TRBJ2-1): KAGVTQTPRYLIKTRGQQVTLSCSPISGHRSVSWYQQTPGQGLQFLFEYFSETQRNKGNFPGRFSGRQFSNSRSEMNVSTLELGDSALYLCASSLVGGSLYEQFFGPGTRLTVL.

V is TRBV2 and J is TRBJ2-1; 12 nucleotides agree with TRBD1. The assigned J gene may be wrong: the sequence end matches TRBJ2-7 better. The germline V gene has CDR1 SNHLY and CDR2 FYNNEI. The CDR3 sequence is 17 residues long. The CDR3 DNA follows: TGTGCCAGCAGTGAAGCAATCGGGACAGGGGGCTACAATGAGCAGTACTTC. It yields the protein CASSEAIGTGGYNEQYF.

The chain recombines TRBV2 with TRBJ2-7; possibly TRBD2 for D (6 bases). The CDR3 loop spans 11 amino acids. V lost 8 bases and J 4 bases, leaving 9 bases between the germline ends. CDR1 is SNHLY and CDR2 is FYNNEI in the germline V gene. As DNA, the CDR3 is TGTGCCAGCGGCGGGGTATACGAGCAGTACTTC. Its protein product is CASGGVYEQYF. Combining the CDR3 with reference TRBV2 and TRBJ2-7 gives the whole variable domain EPEVTQTPSHQVTQMGQEVILRCVPISNHLYFYWYRQILGQKVEFLVSFYNNEISEKSEIFDDQFSVERPDGSNFTLKIRSTKLEDSAMYFCASGGVYEQYFGPGTRLTVT.

This clonotype was observed a single time. The chain uses TRBV7-9 and TRBJ2-1; D ambiguous. Germline V gives CDR1 SEHNR, CDR2 FQNEAQ (reference sequence). The V gene lost 1 base and the J gene lost 4 bases, with 17 bases spanning the gap. This CDR3 region has 17 residues. The DNA of the CDR3 is TGTGCCAGCAGCTTAGTGCGCCGGTATGTGGGGTACAATGAGCAGTTCTTC. It codes for CASSLVRRYVGYNEQFF.